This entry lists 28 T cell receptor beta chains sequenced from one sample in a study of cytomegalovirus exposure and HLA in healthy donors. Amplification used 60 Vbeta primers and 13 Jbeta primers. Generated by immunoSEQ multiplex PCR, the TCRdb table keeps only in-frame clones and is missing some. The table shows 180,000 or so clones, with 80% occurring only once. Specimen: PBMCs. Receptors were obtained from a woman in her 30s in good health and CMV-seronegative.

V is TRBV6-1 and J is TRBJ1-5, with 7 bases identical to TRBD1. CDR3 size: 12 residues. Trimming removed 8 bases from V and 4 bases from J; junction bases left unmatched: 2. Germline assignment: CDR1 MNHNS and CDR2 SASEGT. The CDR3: CASLTGNQPQHF. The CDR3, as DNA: TGTGCCAGCCTGACAGGGAATCAGCCCCAGCATTTT.

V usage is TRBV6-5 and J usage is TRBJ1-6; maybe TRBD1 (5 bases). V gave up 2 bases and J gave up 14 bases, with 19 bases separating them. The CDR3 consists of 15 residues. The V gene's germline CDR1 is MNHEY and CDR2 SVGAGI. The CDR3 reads CASSYNTGGLRALHF. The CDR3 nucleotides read TGTGCCAGCAGTTACAATACAGGTGGACTACGGGCCCTCCACTTT.

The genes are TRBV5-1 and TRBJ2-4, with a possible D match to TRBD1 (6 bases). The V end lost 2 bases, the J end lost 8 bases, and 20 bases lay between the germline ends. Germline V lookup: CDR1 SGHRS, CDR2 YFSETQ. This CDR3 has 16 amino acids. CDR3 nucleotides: TGCGCCAGCAGCTTCTCTAGGTCAGGGGCTGGGGACATTCAGTACTTC. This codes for CASSFSRSGAGDIQYF.

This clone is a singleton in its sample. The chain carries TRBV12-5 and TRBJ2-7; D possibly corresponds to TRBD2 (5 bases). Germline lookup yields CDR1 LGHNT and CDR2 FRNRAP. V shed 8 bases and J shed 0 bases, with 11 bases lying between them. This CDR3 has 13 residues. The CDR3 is CASTRVNSYEQYF. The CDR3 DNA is TGTGCTAGTACGCGGGTGAACTCCTACGAGCAGTACTTC.

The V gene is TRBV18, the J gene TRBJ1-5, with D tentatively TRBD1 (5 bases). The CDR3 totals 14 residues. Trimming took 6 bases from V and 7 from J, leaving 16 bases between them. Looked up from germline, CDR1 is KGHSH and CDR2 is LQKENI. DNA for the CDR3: TGTGCCAGCTCCGGGGGAGGGGCTGGGCAGCCCCAGCATTTT. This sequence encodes CASSGGGAGQPQHF.

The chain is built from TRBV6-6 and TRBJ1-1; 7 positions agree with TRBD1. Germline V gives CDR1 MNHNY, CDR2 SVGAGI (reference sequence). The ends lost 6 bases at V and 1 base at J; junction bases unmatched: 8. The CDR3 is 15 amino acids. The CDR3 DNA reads TGTGCCAGCAGCCGCCAGGGGGGCGCGAACACTGAAGCTTTCTTT. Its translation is CASSRQGGANTEAFF.

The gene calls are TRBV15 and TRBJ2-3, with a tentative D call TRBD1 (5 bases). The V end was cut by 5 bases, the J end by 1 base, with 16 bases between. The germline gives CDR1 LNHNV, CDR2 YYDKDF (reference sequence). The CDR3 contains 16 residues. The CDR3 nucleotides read TGTGCCACCAGCTCCCCTAAAGGGGCGGGCACAGATACGCAGTATTTT. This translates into CATSSPKGAGTDTQYF. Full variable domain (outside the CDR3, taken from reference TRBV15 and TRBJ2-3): DAMVIQNPRYQVTQFGKPVTLSCSQTLNHNVMYWYQQKSSQAPKLLFHYYDKDFNNEADTPDNFQSRRPNTSFCFLDIRSPGLGDTAMYLCATSSPKGAGTDTQYFGPGTRLTVL.

Here the CDR3 reads CASSSAGDTEAFF. Here the CDR3 DNA reads TGCGCCAGCAGCTCCGCAGGGGACACTGAAGCTTTCTTT. The chain employs TRBV5-1 and TRBJ1-1; D is possibly TRBD1 (6 bases). The CDR3 runs 13 residues. Trimming cost V 3 bases and J 3 bases, with 9 bases left between them. CDR1 SGHRS and CDR2 YFSETQ come from the germline V gene.

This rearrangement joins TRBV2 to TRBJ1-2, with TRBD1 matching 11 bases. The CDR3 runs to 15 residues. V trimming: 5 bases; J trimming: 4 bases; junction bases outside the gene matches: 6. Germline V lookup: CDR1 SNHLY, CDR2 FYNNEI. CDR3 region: CASSPRTGGIYGYTF. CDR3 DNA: TGTGCCAGCAGTCCTAGGACAGGGGGCATCTATGGCTACACCTTC.

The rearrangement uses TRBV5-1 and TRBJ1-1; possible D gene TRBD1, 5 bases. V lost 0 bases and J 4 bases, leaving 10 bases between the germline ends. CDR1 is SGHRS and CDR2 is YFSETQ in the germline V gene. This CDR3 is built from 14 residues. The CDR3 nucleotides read TGCGCCAGCAGCTTGGGTCAGGGTTTCACTGAAGCTTTCTTT. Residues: CASSLGQGFTEAFF.

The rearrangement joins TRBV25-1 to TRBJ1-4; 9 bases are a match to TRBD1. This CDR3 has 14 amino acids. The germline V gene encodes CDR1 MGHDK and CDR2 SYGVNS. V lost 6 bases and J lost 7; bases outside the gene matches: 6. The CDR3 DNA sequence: TGTGCCAGCAGAGGGACAGGGATTGGTGAAAAACTGTTTTTT. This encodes CASRGTGIGEKLFF.

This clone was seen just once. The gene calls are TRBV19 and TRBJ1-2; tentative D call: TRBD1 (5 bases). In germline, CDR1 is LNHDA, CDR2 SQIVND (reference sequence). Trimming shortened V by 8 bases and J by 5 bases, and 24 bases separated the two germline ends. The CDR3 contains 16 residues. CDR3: CASFFRAGQGDYGYTF. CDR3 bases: TGTGCCAGTTTTTTTCGGGCAGGGCAGGGTGATTATGGCTACACCTTC.

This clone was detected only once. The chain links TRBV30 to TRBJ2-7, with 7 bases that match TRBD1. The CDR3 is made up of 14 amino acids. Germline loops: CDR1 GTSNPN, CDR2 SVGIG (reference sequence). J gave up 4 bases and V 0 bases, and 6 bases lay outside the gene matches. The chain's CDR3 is CAWSVRTGGYEQYF. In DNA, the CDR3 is TGTGCCTGGAGTGTCCGGACAGGAGGATACGAGCAGTACTTC. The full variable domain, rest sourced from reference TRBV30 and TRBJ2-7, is SQTIHQWPATLVQPVGSPLSLECTVEGTSNPNLYWYRQAAGRGLQLLFYSVGIGQISSEVPQNLSASRPQDRQFILSSKKLLLSDSGFYLCAWSVRTGGYEQYFGPGTRLTVT.

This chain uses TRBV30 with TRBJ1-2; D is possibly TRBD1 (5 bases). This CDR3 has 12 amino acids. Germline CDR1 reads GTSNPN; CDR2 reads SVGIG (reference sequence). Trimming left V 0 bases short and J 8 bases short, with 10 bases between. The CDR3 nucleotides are TGTGCCTGGAGTGTCGGCAGGGAAGGCTACACCTTC. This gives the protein CAWSVGREGYTF.

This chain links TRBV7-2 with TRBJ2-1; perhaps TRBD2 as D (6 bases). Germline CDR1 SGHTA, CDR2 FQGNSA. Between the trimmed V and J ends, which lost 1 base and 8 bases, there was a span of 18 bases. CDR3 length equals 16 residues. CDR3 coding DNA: TGTGCCAGCAGCTTAGTGGCCGTTGGGAGGAGGCATGAGCAGTTCTTC. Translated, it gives CASSLVAVGRRHEQFF. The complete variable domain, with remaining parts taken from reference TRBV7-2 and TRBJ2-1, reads GAGVSQSPSNKVTEKGKDVELRCDPISGHTALYWYRQSLGQGLEFLIYFQGNSAPDKSGLPSDRFSAERTGGSVSTLTIQRTQQEDSAVYLCASSLVAVGRRHEQFFGPGTRLTVL.

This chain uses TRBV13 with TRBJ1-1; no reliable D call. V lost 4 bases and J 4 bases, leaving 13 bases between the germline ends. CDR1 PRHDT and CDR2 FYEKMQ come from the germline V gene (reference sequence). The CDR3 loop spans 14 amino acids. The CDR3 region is CASSYAGVLTEAFF. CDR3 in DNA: TGTGCCAGCAGCTACGCCGGGGTTCTCACTGAAGCTTTCTTT.

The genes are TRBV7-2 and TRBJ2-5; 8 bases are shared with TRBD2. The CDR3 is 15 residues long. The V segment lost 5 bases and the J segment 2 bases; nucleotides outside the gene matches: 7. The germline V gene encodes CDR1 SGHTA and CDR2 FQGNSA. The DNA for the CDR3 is TGTGCCAGCAGCCGGGGGGGGGCAGGTCAAGAGACCCAGTACTTC. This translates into CASSRGGAGQETQYF.

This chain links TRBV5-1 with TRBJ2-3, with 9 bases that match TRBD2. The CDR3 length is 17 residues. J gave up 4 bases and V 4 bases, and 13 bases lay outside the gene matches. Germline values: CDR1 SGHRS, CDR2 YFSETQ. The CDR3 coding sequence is TGCGCCAGCAGCAGGGCGGTGGTAGCGGGGGTCTCAGATACGCAGTATTTT. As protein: CASSRAVVAGVSDTQYF. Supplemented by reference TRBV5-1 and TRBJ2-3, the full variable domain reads KAGVTQTPRYLIKTRGQQVTLSCSPISGHRSVSWYQQTPGQGLQFLFEYFSETQRNKGNFPGRFSGRQFSNSRSEMNVSTLELGDSALYLCASSRAVVAGVSDTQYFGPGTRLTVL.

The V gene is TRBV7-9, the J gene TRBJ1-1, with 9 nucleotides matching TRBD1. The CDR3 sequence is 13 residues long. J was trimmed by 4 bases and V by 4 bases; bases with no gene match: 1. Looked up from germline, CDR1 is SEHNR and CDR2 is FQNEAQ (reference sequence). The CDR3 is CASSSQGATEAFF. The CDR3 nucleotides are TGTGCCAGCAGCTCACAGGGGGCCACTGAAGCTTTCTTT.

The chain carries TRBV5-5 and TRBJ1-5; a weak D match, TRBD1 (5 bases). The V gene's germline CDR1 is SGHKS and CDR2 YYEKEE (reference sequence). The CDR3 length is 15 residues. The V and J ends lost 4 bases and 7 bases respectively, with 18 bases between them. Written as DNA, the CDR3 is TGTGCCAGCAGCGAACAGGTACGCCAAAGGCAGCCCCAGCATTTT. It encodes CASSEQVRQRQPQHF. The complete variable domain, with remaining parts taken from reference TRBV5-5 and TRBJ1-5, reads DAGVTQSPTHLIKTRGQQVTLRCSPISGHKSVSWYQQVLGQGPQFIFQYYEKEERGRGNFPDRFSARQFPNYSSELNVNALLLGDSALYLCASSEQVRQRQPQHFGDGTRLSIL.

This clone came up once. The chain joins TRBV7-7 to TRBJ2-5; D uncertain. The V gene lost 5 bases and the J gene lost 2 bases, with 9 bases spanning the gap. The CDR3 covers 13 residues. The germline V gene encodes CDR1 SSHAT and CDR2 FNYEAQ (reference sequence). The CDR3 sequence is CASSLATQETQYF. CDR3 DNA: TGTGCCAGCAGCCTGGCGACACAAGAGACCCAGTACTTC.

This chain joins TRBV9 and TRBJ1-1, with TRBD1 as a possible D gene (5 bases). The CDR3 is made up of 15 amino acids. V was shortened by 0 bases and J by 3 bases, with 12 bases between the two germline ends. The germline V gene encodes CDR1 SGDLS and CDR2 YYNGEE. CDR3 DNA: TGTGCCAGCAGCGTAGATGGCAGGGCGGACACTGAAGCTTTCTTT. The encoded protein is CASSVDGRADTEAFF. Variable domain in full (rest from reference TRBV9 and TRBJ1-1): DSGVTQTPKHLITATGQRVTLRCSPRSGDLSVYWYQQSLDQGLQFLIQYYNGEERAKGNILERFSAQQFPDLHSELNLSSLELGDSALYFCASSVDGRADTEAFFGQGTRLTVV.

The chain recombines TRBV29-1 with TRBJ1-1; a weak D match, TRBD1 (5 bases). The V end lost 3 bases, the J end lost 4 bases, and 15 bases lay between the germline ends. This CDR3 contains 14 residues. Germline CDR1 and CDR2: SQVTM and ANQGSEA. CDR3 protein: CSVEGRGASTEAFF. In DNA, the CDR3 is TGCAGCGTTGAGGGGCGTGGGGCCTCCACTGAAGCTTTCTTT.

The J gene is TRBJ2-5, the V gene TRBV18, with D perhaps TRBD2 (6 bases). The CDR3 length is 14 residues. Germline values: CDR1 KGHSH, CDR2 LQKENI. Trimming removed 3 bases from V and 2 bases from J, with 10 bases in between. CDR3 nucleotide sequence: TGTGCCAGCTCACCGGGACTGATGCAAGAGACCCAGTACTTC. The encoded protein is CASSPGLMQETQYF.

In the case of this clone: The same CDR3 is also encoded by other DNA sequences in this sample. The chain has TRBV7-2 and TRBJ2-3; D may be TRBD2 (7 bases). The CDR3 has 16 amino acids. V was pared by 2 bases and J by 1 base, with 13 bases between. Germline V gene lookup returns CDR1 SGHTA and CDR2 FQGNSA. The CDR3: CASSLRGGAGTDTQYF. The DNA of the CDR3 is TGTGCCAGCAGCTTAAGAGGGGGGGCCGGCACAGATACGCAGTATTTT.

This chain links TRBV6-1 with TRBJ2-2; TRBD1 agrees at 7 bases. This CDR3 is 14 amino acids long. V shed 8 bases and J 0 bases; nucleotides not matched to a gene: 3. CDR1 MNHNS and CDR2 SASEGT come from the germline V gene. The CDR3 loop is CASPGTANTGELFF. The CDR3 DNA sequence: TGTGCCAGCCCCGGGACAGCGAACACCGGGGAGCTGTTTTTT.

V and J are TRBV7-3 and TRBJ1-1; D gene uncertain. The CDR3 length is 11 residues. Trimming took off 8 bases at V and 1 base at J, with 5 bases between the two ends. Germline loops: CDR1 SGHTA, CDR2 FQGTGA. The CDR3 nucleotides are TGTGCCAGCTTCTCGAACACTGAAGCTTTCTTT. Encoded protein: CASFSNTEAFF.

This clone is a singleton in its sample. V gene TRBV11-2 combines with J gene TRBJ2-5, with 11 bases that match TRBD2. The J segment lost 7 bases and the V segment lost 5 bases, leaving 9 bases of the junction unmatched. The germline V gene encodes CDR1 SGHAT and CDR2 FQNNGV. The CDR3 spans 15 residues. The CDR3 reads CASSPDSGGVVTQYF. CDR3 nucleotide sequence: TGTGCCAGCAGCCCAGATAGCGGGGGGGTCGTGACCCAGTACTTC.